This T cell receptor (beta chain) was sequenced during a study of blood T cell repertoires in COVID-19. Original processing methods: For nucleated cells, counts were estimated from reference gene primer amplification. Clones were sequenced by immunoSEQ multiplex PCR, and TCRdb holds only the in-frame ones, with some missing. That table is the source of V, J and clone size, and D and trimming were worked out from the DNA. The data show approximately 250,000 clones, roughly 85% seen once. Germline V lookup: CDR1 SGHRS, CDR2 YFSETQ. V lost 4 bases and J lost 5, with 9 bases in between. The CDR3 contains 13 residues. Ages ranged from roughly 18 to 100 years, with residence in about 23 US areas.

Sequencing used PBMCs or T cells enriched from blood (not recorded which). V is TRBV5-1 and J is TRBJ1-4; TRBD1 is a possible D gene (6 bases). This clonotype was sampled from a woman in her 50s with acute COVID-19. The CDR3 loop reads CASSPQGNEKLFF. CDR3 DNA sequence: TGCGCCAGCAGCCCCCAGGGGAATGAAAAACTGTTTTTT. Full variable domain (missing parts from reference TRBV5-1 and TRBJ1-4): KAGVTQTPRYLIKTRGQQVTLSCSPISGHRSVSWYQQTPGQGLQFLFEYFSETQRNKGNFPGRFSGRQFSNSRSEMNVSTLELGDSALYLCASSPQGNEKLFFGSGTQLSVL.